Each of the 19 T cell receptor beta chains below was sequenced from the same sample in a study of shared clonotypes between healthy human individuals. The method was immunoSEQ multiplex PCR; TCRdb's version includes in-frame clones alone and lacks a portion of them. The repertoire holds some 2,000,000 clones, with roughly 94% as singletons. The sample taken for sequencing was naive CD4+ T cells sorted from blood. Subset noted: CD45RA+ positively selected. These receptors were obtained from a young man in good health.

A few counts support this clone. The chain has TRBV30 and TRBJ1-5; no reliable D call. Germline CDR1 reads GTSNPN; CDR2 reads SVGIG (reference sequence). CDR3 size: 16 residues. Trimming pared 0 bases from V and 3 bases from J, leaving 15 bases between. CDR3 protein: CAWSVVGRSINQPQHF. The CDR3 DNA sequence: TGTGCCTGGAGTGTAGTTGGGCGCAGCATCAATCAGCCCCAGCATTTT.

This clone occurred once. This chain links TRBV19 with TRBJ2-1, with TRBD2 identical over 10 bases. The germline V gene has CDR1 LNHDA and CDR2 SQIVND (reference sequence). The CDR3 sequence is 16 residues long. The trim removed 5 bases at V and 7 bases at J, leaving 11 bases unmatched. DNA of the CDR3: TGTGCCAGTAGTGGAACTCTGGCTAGCGGGAGAAATGAGCAGTTCTTC. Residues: CASSGTLASGRNEQFF.

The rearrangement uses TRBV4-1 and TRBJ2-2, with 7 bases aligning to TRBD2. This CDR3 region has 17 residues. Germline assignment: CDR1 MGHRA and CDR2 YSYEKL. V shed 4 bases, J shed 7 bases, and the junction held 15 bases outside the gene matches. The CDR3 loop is CASSPEWEGRRGGELFF. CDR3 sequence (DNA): TGCGCCAGCAGCCCCGAATGGGAGGGACGGCGAGGCGGGGAGCTGTTTTTT.

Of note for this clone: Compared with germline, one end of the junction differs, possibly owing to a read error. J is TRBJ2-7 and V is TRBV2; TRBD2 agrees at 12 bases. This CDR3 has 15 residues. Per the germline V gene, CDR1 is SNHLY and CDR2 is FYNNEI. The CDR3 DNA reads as TGTGCCAGCAGTGAGGATGCCTCCGGGACTAGCGGGCGAGACTTC. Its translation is CASSEDASGTSGRDF.

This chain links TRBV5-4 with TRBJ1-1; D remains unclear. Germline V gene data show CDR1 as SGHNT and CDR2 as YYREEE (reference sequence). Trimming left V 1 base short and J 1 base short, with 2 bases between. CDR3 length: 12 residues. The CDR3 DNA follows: TGTGCCAGCAGCTTGCAGAACACTGAAGCTTTCTTT. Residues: CASSLQNTEAFF.

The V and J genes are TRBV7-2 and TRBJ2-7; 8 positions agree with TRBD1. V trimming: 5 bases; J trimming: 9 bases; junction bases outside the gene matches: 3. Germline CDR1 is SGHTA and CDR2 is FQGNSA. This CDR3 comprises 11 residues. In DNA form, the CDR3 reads TGTGCCAGCAGCCCAGACAGGGGGCAGTACTTC. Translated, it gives CASSPDRGQYF.

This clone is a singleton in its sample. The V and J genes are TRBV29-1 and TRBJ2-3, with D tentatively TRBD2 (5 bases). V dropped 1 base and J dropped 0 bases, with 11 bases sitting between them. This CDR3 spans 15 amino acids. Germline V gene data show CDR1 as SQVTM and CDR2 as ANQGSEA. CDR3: CSVEVRRTSTDTQYF. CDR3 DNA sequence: TGCAGCGTTGAAGTACGACGGACTAGCACAGATACGCAGTATTTT.

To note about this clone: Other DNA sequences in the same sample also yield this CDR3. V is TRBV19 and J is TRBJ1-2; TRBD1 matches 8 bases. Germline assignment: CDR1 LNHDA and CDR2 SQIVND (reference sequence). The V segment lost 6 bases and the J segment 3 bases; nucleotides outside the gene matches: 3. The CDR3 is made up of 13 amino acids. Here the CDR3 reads CASSRQGHYGYTF. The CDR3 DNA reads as TGTGCCAGTAGCAGACAGGGGCACTATGGCTACACCTTC.

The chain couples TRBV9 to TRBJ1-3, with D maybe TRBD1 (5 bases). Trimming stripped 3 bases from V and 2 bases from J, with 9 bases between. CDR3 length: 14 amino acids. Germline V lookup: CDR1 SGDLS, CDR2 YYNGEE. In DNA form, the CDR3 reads TGTGCCAGCAGCGACTCAGGGACTGGAAACACCATATATTTT. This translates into CASSDSGTGNTIYF.

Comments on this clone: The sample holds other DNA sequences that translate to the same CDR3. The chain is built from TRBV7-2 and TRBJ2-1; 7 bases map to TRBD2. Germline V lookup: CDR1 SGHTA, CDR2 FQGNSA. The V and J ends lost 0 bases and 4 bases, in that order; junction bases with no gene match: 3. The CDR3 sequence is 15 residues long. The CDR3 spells CASSLAGGLYNEQFF. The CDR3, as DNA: TGTGCCAGCAGCTTAGCGGGGGGACTATACAATGAGCAGTTCTTC.

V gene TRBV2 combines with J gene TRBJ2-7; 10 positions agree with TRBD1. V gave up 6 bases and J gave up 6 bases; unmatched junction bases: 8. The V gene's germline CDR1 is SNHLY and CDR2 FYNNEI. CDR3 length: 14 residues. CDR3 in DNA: TGTGCCAGCAGATCAAGGACAGGGGGTCCCGAGCAGTACTTC. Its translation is CASRSRTGGPEQYF.

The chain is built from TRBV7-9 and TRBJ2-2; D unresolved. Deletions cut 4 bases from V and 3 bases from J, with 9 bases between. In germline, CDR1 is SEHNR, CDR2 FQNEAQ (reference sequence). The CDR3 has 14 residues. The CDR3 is CASSSLGDTGELFF. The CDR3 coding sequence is TGTGCCAGCAGCTCCCTTGGGGACACCGGGGAGCTGTTTTTT. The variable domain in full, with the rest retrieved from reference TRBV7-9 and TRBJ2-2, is DTGVSQNPRHKITKRGQNVTFRCDPISEHNRLYWYRQTLGQGPEFLTYFQNEAQLEKSRLLSDRFSAERPKGSFSTLEIQRTEQGDSAMYLCASSSLGDTGELFFGEGSRLTVL.

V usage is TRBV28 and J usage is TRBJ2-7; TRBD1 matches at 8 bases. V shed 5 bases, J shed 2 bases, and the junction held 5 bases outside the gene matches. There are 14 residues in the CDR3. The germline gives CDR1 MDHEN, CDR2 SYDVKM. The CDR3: CASSTGTGPYEQYF. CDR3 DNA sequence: TGTGCCAGCAGTACCGGGACAGGCCCCTACGAGCAGTACTTC.

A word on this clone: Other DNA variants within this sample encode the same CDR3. CDR3 sequence reads: CASSLGQGSNQPQHF. In DNA form, the CDR3 reads TGTGCCAGCAGCTTAGGGCAGGGGAGCAATCAGCCCCAGCATTTT. V is TRBV11-2 and J is TRBJ1-5; tentative D call: TRBD1 (6 bases). This CDR3 is 15 amino acids long. With 1 base removed from V and 1 base from J, the gap between germline ends came to 8 bases. Germline V gene data show CDR1 as SGHAT and CDR2 as FQNNGV. The whole variable domain, remainder taken from reference TRBV11-2 and TRBJ1-5, is EAGVAQSPRYKIIEKRQSVAFWCNPISGHATLYWYQQILGQGPKLLIQFQNNGVVDDSQLPKDRFSAERLKGVDSTLKIQPAKLEDSAVYLCASSLGQGSNQPQHFGDGTRLSIL.

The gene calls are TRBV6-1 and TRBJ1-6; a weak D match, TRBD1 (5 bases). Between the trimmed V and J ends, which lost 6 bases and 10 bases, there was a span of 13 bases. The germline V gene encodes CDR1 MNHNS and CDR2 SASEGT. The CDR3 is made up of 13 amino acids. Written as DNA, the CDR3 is TGTGCCAGCAGCCGGGGGAATGAGTCACCCCTCCACTTT. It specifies CASSRGNESPLHF.

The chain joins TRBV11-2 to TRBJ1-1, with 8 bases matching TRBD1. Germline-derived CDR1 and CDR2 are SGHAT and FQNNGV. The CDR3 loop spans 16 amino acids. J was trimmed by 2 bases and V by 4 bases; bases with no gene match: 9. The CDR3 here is CASSSGQGAFNTEAFF. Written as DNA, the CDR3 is TGTGCCAGCAGCTCCGGACAGGGAGCTTTTAACACTGAAGCTTTCTTT.

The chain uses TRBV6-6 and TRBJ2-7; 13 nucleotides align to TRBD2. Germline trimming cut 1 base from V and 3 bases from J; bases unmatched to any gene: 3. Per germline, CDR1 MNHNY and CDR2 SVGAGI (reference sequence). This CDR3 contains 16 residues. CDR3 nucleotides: TGTGCCAGCAGTTACTGGACTAGCGGGGGACACTACGAGCAGTACTTC. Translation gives CASSYWTSGGHYEQYF.

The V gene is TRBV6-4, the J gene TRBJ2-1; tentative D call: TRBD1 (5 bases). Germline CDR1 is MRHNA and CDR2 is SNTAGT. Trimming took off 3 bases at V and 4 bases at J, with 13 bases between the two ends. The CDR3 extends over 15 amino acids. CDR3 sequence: CASSESGRVYNEQFF. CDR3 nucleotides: TGTGCCAGCAGTGAATCAGGCAGGGTATACAATGAGCAGTTCTTC.

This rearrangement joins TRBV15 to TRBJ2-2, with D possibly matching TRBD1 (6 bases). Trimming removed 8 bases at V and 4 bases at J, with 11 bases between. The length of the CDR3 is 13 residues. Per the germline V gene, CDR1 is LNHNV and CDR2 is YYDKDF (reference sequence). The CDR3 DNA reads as TGTGCCACCGGGGGACACACCACCGGGGAGCTGTTTTTT. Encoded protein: CATGGHTTGELFF.